The rows below give T cell receptor beta chains drawn from one sample of a study of blood T cell repertoires in COVID-19. The protocol was immunoSEQ multiplex PCR, while the TCRdb copy is restricted to in-frame clones and leaves out a portion. The sample includes about 89,000 clones, roughly 96% of them seen just once. The specimen was peripheral blood. The receptors shown here come from a human donor with active COVID-19. The donor label of this sample is uncertain. CDR3s include the opening cysteine and the closing phenylalanine or tryptophan. The D gene is left open where the match is weak. Rows give clone size only sometimes, using once, few, many, or a class for an expanded clone.

CDR3 length: 15
J gene: TRBJ2-5
D gene: TRBD1
clone size: -
V gene: TRBV6-5
CDR3 DNA: TGTGCCAGCATCCCCACGGGACAGGGAGCAGAGACCCAGTACTTC
CDR3 protein: CASIPTGQGAETQYF

CDR3 length: 11
J gene: TRBJ2-1
D gene: -
clone size: -
V gene: TRBV18
CDR3 DNA: TGTGCCAGCTCACCAGAGAATGAGCAGTTCTTC
CDR3 protein: CASSPENEQFF

CDR3 length: 20
J gene: TRBJ2-2
D gene: TRBD1
clone size: once
V gene: TRBV5-1
CDR3 DNA: TGCGCCAGCAGCTTGGCTGGGGCAGGGGGCCCCTACTCGAACACCGGGGAGCTGTTTTTT
CDR3 protein: CASSLAGAGGPYSNTGELFF

CDR3 length: 15
J gene: TRBJ1-2
D gene: -
clone size: -
V gene: TRBV7-2
CDR3 DNA: TGTGCCAGCAGCTTACCCGGAGTCGACCACTATGGCTACACCTTC
CDR3 protein: CASSLPGVDHYGYTF

CDR3 length: 12
J gene: TRBJ1-2
D gene: TRBD1
clone size: -
V gene: TRBV2
CDR3 DNA: TGTGCCAGTTACAGGGGAGACTATGGCTACACCTTC
CDR3 protein: CASYRGDYGYTF

CDR3 length: 16
J gene: TRBJ2-1
D gene: TRBD1
clone size: -
V gene: TRBV7-2
CDR3 DNA: TGTGCCAGCAGCTTAGGCGCCGGGACAGGATACAATGAGCAGTTCTTC
CDR3 protein: CASSLGAGTGYNEQFF

CDR3 length: 14
J gene: TRBJ2-5
D gene: TRBD2
clone size: -
V gene: TRBV5-4
CDR3 DNA: TGTGCCAGCAGGACGGGGGGGGGCCAAGAGACCCAGTACTTC
CDR3 protein: CASRTGGGQETQYF

CDR3 length: 11
J gene: TRBJ2-5
D gene: -
clone size: -
V gene: TRBV11-2
CDR3 DNA: TGTGCCAGCAGCTTCGGGGAGACCCAGTACTTC
CDR3 protein: CASSFGETQYF

CDR3 length: 13
J gene: TRBJ1-2
D gene: -
clone size: -
V gene: TRBV12-3/TRBV12-4
CDR3 DNA: TGTGCCAGCAGTCCCGGACAGTTCTATGGCTACACCTTC
CDR3 protein: CASSPGQFYGYTF

CDR3 length: 15
J gene: TRBJ2-2
D gene: -
clone size: -
V gene: TRBV13
CDR3 DNA: TGTGCCAGCACCCCATTGGGGGGGGCCTTCGGGGAGCTGTTTTTT
CDR3 protein: CASTPLGGAFGELFF

CDR3 length: 12
J gene: TRBJ2-7
D gene: -
clone size: -
V gene: TRBV19
CDR3 DNA: TGTGCCAGTAGTATCGGACAGAACGAGCAGTACTTC
CDR3 protein: CASSIGQNEQYF

CDR3 length: 15
J gene: TRBJ1-2
D gene: TRBD1
clone size: -
V gene: TRBV3-1/TRBV3-2
CDR3 DNA: TGTGCCAGCAGCCTGTCCGGGACAGGGATGGGTGGCTACACCTTC
CDR3 protein: CASSLSGTGMGGYTF

CDR3 length: 13
J gene: TRBJ1-2
D gene: -
clone size: once
V gene: TRBV7-9
CDR3 DNA: TGTGCCAGCAGCTTACCCCGCGCCAGGGGCTACACCTTC
CDR3 protein: CASSLPRARGYTF

CDR3 length: 13
J gene: TRBJ2-7
D gene: -
clone size: -
V gene: TRBV5-4
CDR3 DNA: TGTGCCAGCAGCTCCCCGGTGACCTACGAGCAGTACTTC
CDR3 protein: CASSSPVTYEQYF

CDR3 length: 18
J gene: TRBJ2-5
D gene: TRBD1
clone size: -
V gene: TRBV27
CDR3 DNA: TGTGCCAGCAGACTTCTCCCGCGGGACAGGAGGGGGCAAGAGACCCAGTACTTC
CDR3 protein: CASRLLPRDRRGQETQYF

CDR3 length: 13
J gene: TRBJ1-1
D gene: -
clone size: -
V gene: TRBV5-1
CDR3 DNA: TGCGCCAGCAGCCAGGGACAGAACACTGAAGCTTTCTTT
CDR3 protein: CASSQGQNTEAFF

CDR3 length: 14
J gene: TRBJ1-1
D gene: -
clone size: -
V gene: TRBV10-3
CDR3 DNA: TGTGCCATCAGTGAGTCGATTCGGCGGCGAGAAGCTTTCTTT
CDR3 protein: CAISESIRRREAFF

CDR3 length: 15
J gene: TRBJ1-6
D gene: -
clone size: -
V gene: TRBV28
CDR3 DNA: TGTGCCAGCAGTTTTGAGGCGGGGAGAAGGGAGAGCCTCCACTTT
CDR3 protein: CASSFEAGRRESLHF

CDR3 length: 16
J gene: TRBJ1-6
D gene: -
clone size: -
V gene: TRBV2
CDR3 DNA: TGTGCCAGCAATCCATCGGGCAAGCGGGCAATTTCACCCCTCCACTTT
CDR3 protein: CASNPSGKRAISPLHF

CDR3 length: 16
J gene: TRBJ2-1
D gene: -
clone size: -
V gene: TRBV20-1
CDR3 DNA: TGCAGTGCTAGTTGGGCGAGAAAGAGCTCCTACAATGAGCAGTTCTTC
CDR3 protein: CSASWARKSSYNEQFF

CDR3 length: 12
J gene: TRBJ2-1
D gene: TRBD2
clone size: few
V gene: TRBV7-9
CDR3 DNA: TGTGCCAGCAGCCGGACTAGCAATGAGCAGTTCTTC
CDR3 protein: CASSRTSNEQFF

CDR3 length: 11
J gene: TRBJ2-1
D gene: TRBD2
clone size: -
V gene: TRBV14
CDR3 DNA: TGTGCCAGCAGTTCAGCGGGAGTGGAGTTCTTC
CDR3 protein: CASSSAGVEFF

CDR3 length: 13
J gene: TRBJ2-7
D gene: TRBD1
clone size: -
V gene: TRBV28
CDR3 DNA: TGTGCCAGCCGGGACAGGGGGCGGTACGAGCAGTACTTC
CDR3 protein: CASRDRGRYEQYF

CDR3 length: 15
J gene: TRBJ2-2
D gene: -
clone size: once
V gene: TRBV7-2
CDR3 DNA: TGTGCCAGCAGCTTAGGTTCCGGTTTCGCCGGGGAGCTGTTTTTT
CDR3 protein: CASSLGSGFAGELFF

CDR3 length: 16
J gene: TRBJ2-3
D gene: TRBD2
clone size: -
V gene: TRBV7-9
CDR3 DNA: TGTGCCAGCAGCTCCGGACTAGCGGGACCCACAGATACGCAGTATTTT
CDR3 protein: CASSSGLAGPTDTQYF

CDR3 length: 16
J gene: TRBJ2-3
D gene: TRBD2
clone size: -
V gene: TRBV10-3
CDR3 DNA: TGTGCCATCAGTGGTGGAGCGGGAGGGCCGGGAGATACGCAGTATTTT
CDR3 protein: CAISGGAGGPGDTQYF

CDR3 length: 13
J gene: TRBJ2-1
D gene: -
clone size: few
V gene: TRBV15
CDR3 DNA: TGTGCCACCAGCAGTGACGACTTTGGAAAGCAGTTCTTC
CDR3 protein: CATSSDDFGKQFF

CDR3 length: 12
J gene: TRBJ1-2
D gene: -
clone size: -
V gene: TRBV7-9
CDR3 DNA: TGTGCCAGCAGCCCTATCGCTCGTGCCTACACCTTC
CDR3 protein: CASSPIARAYTF

CDR3 length: 20
J gene: TRBJ1-6
D gene: -
clone size: once
V gene: TRBV11-2
CDR3 DNA: TGTGCCAGCAGCTTAGATGGTGGTCGATGGGGGAGGCCCTATAATTCACCCCTCCACTTT
CDR3 protein: CASSLDGGRWGRPYNSPLHF

CDR3 length: 12
J gene: TRBJ2-7
D gene: -
clone size: -
V gene: TRBV12-3/TRBV12-4
CDR3 DNA: TGTGCCAGCAGTTCCCTCTCCTACGAGCAGTACTTC
CDR3 protein: CASSSLSYEQYF

CDR3 length: 15
J gene: TRBJ2-7
D gene: TRBD2
clone size: -
V gene: TRBV15
CDR3 DNA: TGTGCCACCAGCAGAGAAGCGGGAGGATTCTCCGAGCAGTACTTC
CDR3 protein: CATSREAGGFSEQYF

CDR3 length: 14
J gene: TRBJ1-2
D gene: -
clone size: -
V gene: TRBV29-1
CDR3 DNA: TGCAGCGTTGAAGATCTGGCGGCCCACTATGGCTACACCTTC
CDR3 protein: CSVEDLAAHYGYTF

CDR3 length: 14
J gene: TRBJ1-4
D gene: -
clone size: -
V gene: TRBV5-1
CDR3 DNA: TGCGCCAGCAGCCCGGACAGCCATAATGAAAAACTGTTTTTT
CDR3 protein: CASSPDSHNEKLFF

CDR3 length: 15
J gene: TRBJ1-5
D gene: TRBD1
clone size: once
V gene: TRBV6-5
CDR3 DNA: TGTGCCAGCAGTTACCGGACAGGGCGAAATCAGCCCCAGCATTTT
CDR3 protein: CASSYRTGRNQPQHF

CDR3 length: 13
J gene: TRBJ1-5
D gene: -
clone size: -
V gene: TRBV27
CDR3 DNA: TGTGCCAGCAGTCCCCTTTCGGGAGTGTCCCAGCATTTT
CDR3 protein: CASSPLSGVSQHF

CDR3 length: 11
J gene: TRBJ1-2
D gene: -
clone size: -
V gene: TRBV25-1
CDR3 DNA: TGTGCCAGCAGTGACCTATATGGCTACACCTTC
CDR3 protein: CASSDLYGYTF